Presented here are 10 T cell receptor beta chains from one specimen sequenced in a study of CD8+ T cells in alopecia areata. Extraction and reverse transcription of RNA yielded cDNA as the sequencing template. Data came from immunoSEQ multiplex PCR; TCRdb stores just in-frame clones and leaves some out. This sample has 110,000 or so clones, with less than 70% found just once. The treatment denotes: oral pan-JAK inhibitor, 5-10 mg twice daily. The source was CD4+ T cells sorted from blood, collected at week 24, from a patient treated with tofacitinib. The receptors come from a human donor with alopecia areata.

This clone was observed a handful of times. In the same sample, other DNA sequences code for this CDR3. The chain recombines TRBV5-1 with TRBJ2-5; 9 nucleotides align to TRBD1. This CDR3 contains 14 residues. The V gene end was trimmed by 4 bases and the J gene end by 4 bases; junction bases not matched to a gene: 5. Germline assignment: CDR1 SGHRS and CDR2 YFSETQ. The CDR3 nucleotides read TGCGCCAGCAGCCTGGGACAGGGCGGAGAGACCCAGTACTTC. This codes for CASSLGQGGETQYF.

The rearrangement joins TRBV18 to TRBJ1-5; possibly TRBD1 for D (5 bases). Trimming pared 4 bases from V and 5 bases from J, leaving 18 bases between. This CDR3 region has 16 residues. Germline CDR1 KGHSH, CDR2 LQKENI. CDR3 DNA sequence: TGTGCCAGCTCACTCGGGACGCCGAAGAGGTATCAGCCCCAGCATTTT. Protein product: CASSLGTPKRYQPQHF.

A few counts support this clone. The chain couples TRBV19 to TRBJ2-1; D unclear. CDR1 and CDR2 from the germline V gene are LNHDA and SQIVND (reference sequence). The CDR3 length is 11 residues. V was clipped by 5 bases and J by 7 bases, with 6 bases between them. The CDR3 DNA follows: TGTGCCAGTAGTTATAGGAATGAGCAGTTCTTC. Its protein product is CASSYRNEQFF.

The chain couples TRBV29-1 to TRBJ1-2; D not certain. CDR1 and CDR2 from the germline V gene are SQVTM and ANQGSEA. V dropped 5 bases and J dropped 8 bases, with 12 bases sitting between them. CDR3 length equals 11 residues. CDR3 sequence: CSVYAAEGYTF. The CDR3 region has the DNA TGCAGCGTTTACGCAGCGGAGGGCTACACCTTC.

This clone has a single count. The chain employs TRBV7-2 and TRBJ2-3; D unresolved. V was shortened by 2 bases and J by 0 bases, with 6 bases between the two germline ends. The CDR3 consists of 14 residues. Per germline, CDR1 SGHTA and CDR2 FQGNSA. CDR3 loop: CASSLFTSTDTQYF. The DNA of the CDR3 is TGTGCCAGCAGCTTATTCACTAGCACAGATACGCAGTATTTT.

This chain connects TRBV7-9 to TRBJ1-2; D gene uncertain. Germline CDR1 SEHNR, CDR2 FQNEAQ (reference sequence). This CDR3 has 13 amino acids. V was shortened by 4 bases and J by 7 bases, with 13 bases between the two germline ends. The CDR3 here is CASSSSGEGGYTF. DNA for the CDR3: TGTGCCAGCAGCTCTTCGGGTGAAGGTGGCTACACCTTC.

The rearrangement links TRBV5-4 to TRBJ2-6; TRBD1 matches at 8 bases. Germline V gives CDR1 SGHNT, CDR2 YYREEE (reference sequence). The CDR3 runs to 15 residues. Unmatched junction bases numbered 4, after V lost 3 bases and J lost 5 bases. The CDR3 nucleotides are TGTGCCAGCAGCTATGGACAGGGTCGGGCCAACGTCCTGACTTTC. It codes for CASSYGQGRANVLTF.

The chain recombines TRBV29-1 with TRBJ2-3; 12 bases align to TRBD2. Trimming took 4 bases from V and 3 from J; bases not matched to a gene: 5. The CDR3 runs 15 residues. The germline gives CDR1 SQVTM, CDR2 ANQGSEA. CDR3 coding DNA: TGCAGCGTTGTACTAGCGGGGGGTCTGACAGATACGCAGTATTTT. This codes for CSVVLAGGLTDTQYF.

Regarding this clone: One end of the junction fails to match germline, which may point to a read error. V gene TRBV7-7 combines with J gene TRBJ1-2; D is perhaps TRBD1 (5 bases). The length of the CDR3 is 15 residues. The germline V gene encodes CDR1 SSHAT and CDR2 FNYEAQ (reference sequence). The CDR3 region is CASSLVEGMNYGYTF. CDR3 coding DNA: TGTGCTAGCAGCTTAGTGGAGGGGATGAACTATGGCTACACCTTC.

The rearrangement joins TRBV18 to TRBJ2-7; the D gene is possibly TRBD1 (6 bases). The CDR3 sequence is 12 residues long. The germline gives CDR1 KGHSH, CDR2 LQKENI. V gave up 8 bases and J gave up 9 bases, with 17 bases separating them. The CDR3 DNA is TGTGCCAGCCCTCCAGCAGGGGAGAGGCAGTACTTC. This sequence encodes CASPPAGERQYF.